This T cell receptor beta chain appears in the sequencing data of a study of shared clonotypes between healthy human individuals. This CDR3 has 14 residues. Germline V CDR1 and CDR2: MNHEY, SVGAGI. Trimming removed 6 bases from V and 5 bases from J, with 16 bases in between. CD45RO-negative, CCR7-selected cells formed the naive CD8 fraction, which excluded terminally differentiated effector memory CD45RA+ cells. Sequencing used immunoSEQ multiplex PCR; TCRdb keeps in-frame clones, though not all of them. The sample shows roughly 770,000 clones, 95% to 97% of them seen only once. Sequenced: naive CD8+ T cells sorted from blood. The chain is built from TRBV6-5 and TRBJ2-5; D unresolved. The receptor comes from a man aged 25-45 years in good health. The CDR3 is CASSNEGLSETQYF. Here the CDR3 DNA reads TGTGCCAGCAGCAACGAAGGGCTTTCGGAGACCCAGTACTTC.